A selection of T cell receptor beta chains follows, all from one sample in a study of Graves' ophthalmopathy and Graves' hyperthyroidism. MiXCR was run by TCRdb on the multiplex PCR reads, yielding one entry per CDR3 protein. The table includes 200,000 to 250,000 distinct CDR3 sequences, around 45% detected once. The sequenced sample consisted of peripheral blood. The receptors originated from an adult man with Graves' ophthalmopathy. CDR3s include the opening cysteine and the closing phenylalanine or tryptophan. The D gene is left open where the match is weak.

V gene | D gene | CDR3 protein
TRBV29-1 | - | CSVEVQRETEAFF
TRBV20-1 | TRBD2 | CSARDEGGSGETQYF
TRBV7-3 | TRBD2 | CASKPGRGNTDTQYF
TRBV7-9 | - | CASSQGEGQRQETQYF
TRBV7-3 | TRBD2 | CASSLLGGTNTGELFF
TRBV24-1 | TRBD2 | CATSDKTLADLNTGELFF
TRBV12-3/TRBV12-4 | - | CASSLKQGMNTEAFF
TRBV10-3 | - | CAISGTRADGNSPLHF
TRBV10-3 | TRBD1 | CAISEAQTGGYGYTF
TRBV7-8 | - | CASSPTFGGYEQYF
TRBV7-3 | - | CASSLGQMNTGELFF
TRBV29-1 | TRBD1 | CSVHGTDTEAFF
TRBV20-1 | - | CSASAGPYGYTF
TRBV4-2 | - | CASSATTSFTEAFF
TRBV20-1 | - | CSAPLGYEQYF
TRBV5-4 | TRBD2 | CASSFRAGGSSYEQYF
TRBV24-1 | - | CATSGYGDTEAFF
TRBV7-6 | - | CASSLSSGNEQYF
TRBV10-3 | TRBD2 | CASNLGGGYEQYF
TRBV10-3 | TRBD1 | CAISHGQGLGRDTQYF
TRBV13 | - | CASSQGPGIGGYTF
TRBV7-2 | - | CASSYWPGPDTQYF
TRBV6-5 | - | CASSYGRADGYTF
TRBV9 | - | CASSHPQGVHSPLHF